Judged by abundance, the clone carrying this T cell receptor beta chain is medium-sized. What it binds is unknown. V lost 1 base to trimming and J lost 5 bases, with 11 bases between them. This CDR3 has 14 amino acids. Germline lookup yields CDR1 SGHAT and CDR2 FQNNGV. The time point here: sample taken at primary tumor resection. Whole RNA was taken from tumor, nontumor lung or frozen PBMC; it was then sequenced unsorted. The data originate from a study of spatial heterogeneity in lung cancer. Whole-study context: The count of detected beta-chain sequences consistently exceeded that of alpha-chain sequences. The study found that TCR transcript counts in tumor regions correlated strongly with a matched bulk RNA-seq T cell module score. Study-level findings and limits: One measure, the expanded intratumoral alpha and beta TCR count, tracked tumor mutation counts.

Every molecule of TCR cDNA had its own unique molecular identifier. TCRdb reanalysed the 5' RACE reads using MiXCR and keeps one entry per CDR3 protein. Of 4,000 or so distinct CDR3 sequences listed, approximately 5.3% are singletons. The chain uses TRBV11-2 and TRBJ1-2; D call uncertain. The source of this sequence is a female donor with early-stage non-small cell lung cancer. Specimen: lung tumor tissue, collected at surgery. For the CDR3, the DNA is TGTGCCAGCAGCTTAGTCGGGAGAGCTTATGGCTACACCTTC. It yields the protein CASSLVGRAYGYTF.